Listed below are T cell receptor beta chains from one sample, sequenced in a study of CD4 and CD8 cells across lung adenocarcinoma regions. Via MiXCR, TCRdb re-called the PCR reads, giving one row per CDR3 protein. Found here are fewer than 20,000 distinct CDR3 sequences, about half of them singletons; the top ten hold about 54%. The sequencing input was CD8+ T cells from the center of a lung tumor. These receptors were taken from a female donor with lung adenocarcinoma. The CD4 and CD8 labels of this study may be unreliable. Both conserved end residues are part of each CDR3. D genes are given only for firm matches. Not all rows give a size; the values are once, few, many and, for expanded clones, a class.

D	size	V	J	DNA	CDR3
.	.	TRBV27	TRBJ2-4	TGTGCCAGCAGCTCTTGGGGGGAAAGAGCCAAAGACACGCAGTACTTT	CASSSWGERAKDTQYF
.	.	TRBV10-1	TRBJ2-2	TGCGCCAGCAACCCCAAGACGGGCACCGGGGAGCTGTTTTTT	CASNPKTGTGELFF
.	.	TRBV4-3	TRBJ1-2	TGCGCCAGCAGCCAAGAGGACGGGGCAGTAGCCCACTATGGCTACACCTTC	CASSQEDGAVAHYGYTF
.	.	TRBV6-1	TRBJ2-4	TGTGCCAGCACCCCGAGGCTGTGGGCCGCAGACATTCAGTATTTC	CASTPRLWAADIQYF
.	.	TRBV6-1	TRBJ1-2	TGTGCCAGCAGTGGGGGGTTTGGCTATGGCTACACCTTC	CASSGGFGYGYTF
.	.	TRBV6-5	TRBJ2-7	TGTGCCAGCAGTTACTCGTCAGCCTCCTACGAGCAGTACTTC	CASSYSSASYEQYF
.	.	TRBV6-1	TRBJ2-3	TGTGCCAGCAGTGAAGTCGGCTCCTACCCAGATACGCAGTATTTT	CASSEVGSYPDTQYF
.	.	TRBV27	TRBJ2-3	TGTGCCAGCGCGGGTTGGGGGGAAACTAGCACAGATACGCAGTATTTT	CASAGWGETSTDTQYF
.	few	TRBV6-2/TRBV6-3	TRBJ2-7	TGTGCCAGCAGTTACTCGTCGTCAGGGACCTACGAGCAGTACTTC	CASSYSSSGTYEQYF
TRBD2	.	TRBV6-1	TRBJ2-1	TGTGCCAGCAGTGAAGGGTGGGTAACTCTAGCGGGAGGTGAGCAGTTCTTC	CASSEGWVTLAGGEQFF
TRBD1	few	TRBV7-2	TRBJ2-3	TGTGCCAGCAGCCTAACAGGGGGCTACACAGATACGCAGTATTTT	CASSLTGGYTDTQYF
TRBD2	few	TRBV27	TRBJ2-7	TGTGCCAGCAGTTTATGGTTCCAGGCTACTAGCGGGAGGGCCGGCTACGAGCAGTACTTC	CASSLWFQATSGRAGYEQYF
.	few	TRBV25-1	TRBJ1-1	TGTGCCAGCAGTGAGGGTCCTAACACTGAAGCTTTCTTT	CASSEGPNTEAFF
TRBD2	medium-sized	TRBV6-1	TRBJ2-1	TGTGCCAGCAGAAAGACTAGCGGGGGGGTACCTTCCTACAATGAGCAGTTCTTC	CASRKTSGGVPSYNEQFF
.	many	TRBV6-5	TRBJ2-2	.	CASSYSFGAGELFF
.	.	TRBV6-1	TRBJ2-6	TGTGCCAGCAGGGTTCAGGGGGGCCTAACTGGGGCCAACGTCCTGACTTTC	CASRVQGGLTGANVLTF
TRBD2	.	TRBV11-3	TRBJ2-1	TGTGCCAGCAGCCGATCCGGGACTAGCTTTAGAGGGCTAAGGTTCTTC	CASSRSGTSFRGLRFF
TRBD1	.	TRBV27	TRBJ2-7	TGTGCCAGCGACACGGGACAGCTAGCCACAGATATGCAGTACTTC	CASDTGQLATDMQYF
.	.	TRBV6-1	TRBJ2-3	TGTGGCAGCCGTGAACAGGAGACGCAGTATTTT	CGSREQETQYF
TRBD2	many	TRBV4-1	TRBJ2-3	TGCGCCAGCAGCCAAAAAGCGGGAGGGCGAGATACGCAGTATTTT	CASSQKAGGRDTQYF
.	many	TRBV6-1	TRBJ2-4	TGTGCCAGCAGTGTGACAGGACCCCAGTACTTC	CASSVTGPQYF
.	few	TRBV6-1	TRBJ2-2	TGTGCCAGCAGTCCCAGACGGTGGACCGGGGAGCTGTTTTTT	CASSPRRWTGELFF
TRBD2	.	TRBV7-2	TRBJ2-7	TGTGCCAGCAGCATCACTAGCGGGGGGGCCTCCGAGCAGTACTTC	CASSITSGGASEQYF
.	few	TRBV7-2	TRBJ2-3	TGTGCCAGCAGCTTAGACAAACCCACAGATACGCAGTATTTT	CASSLDKPTDTQYF
.	.	TRBV6-1	TRBJ2-3	TGTGCCAGCACCCCTAAACCTGGGAGCACAGGTAAGCAGTTTTTT	CASTPKPGSTGKQFF
TRBD1	once	TRBV6-2/TRBV6-3	TRBJ1-6	TGTGCCAGTAGAATGACCAAGACAGGGTCGAATTCACCCCTCCACTTT	CASRMTKTGSNSPLHF
TRBD1	.	TRBV6-1	TRBJ2-4	TGTGGCGGCAGGGGGCACGGAGGGAAAAATACTCAGTACTTC	CGGRGHGGKNTQYF
TRBD2	medium-sized	TRBV27	TRBJ2-3	TGTGCCAGCAGTCGACTAGCGGGAGAACATACGCAGTATTTT	CASSRLAGEHTQYF
TRBD1	.	TRBV10-2	TRBJ2-1	TGCGCCAGCAGTGAGGGGACAGGCGGACGCAATGAGCAGTTCTTC	CASSEGTGGRNEQFF
.	.	TRBV29-1	TRBJ2-1	TGCAGCGATCTTACTAGTTCGGCTAGCTCCTACAATGAGCAGTTCTTC	CSDLTSSASSYNEQFF